These 22 T cell receptor beta chains originate from one sample sequenced in a study of cytomegalovirus exposure and HLA in healthy donors. The PCR had 60 Vbeta and 13 Jbeta primers. Profiled with immunoSEQ multiplex PCR; TCRdb holds only in-frame clones, not every one. The sample consists of approximately 210,000 clones, around four fifths of them appearing once. The sample comprised PBMCs. The receptors originated from a woman aged 35 to 49 in good health and CMV-seronegative.

V gene TRBV5-1 combines with J gene TRBJ2-3, with TRBD2 matching over 8 bases. The CDR3 is 17 amino acids. Germline lookup yields CDR1 SGHRS and CDR2 YFSETQ. The V gene end was trimmed by 1 base and the J gene end by 0 bases; junction bases not matched to a gene: 7. The CDR3 is CASSLRGSGRSTDTQYF. CDR3 in DNA: TGCGCCAGCAGCTTGAGAGGAAGCGGGAGAAGCACAGATACGCAGTATTTT.

V is TRBV7-9 and J is TRBJ1-4, with D perhaps matching TRBD1 (6 bases). Germline V gene sequence: CDR1 SEHNR, CDR2 FQNEAQ (reference sequence). V gave up 5 bases and J gave up 4 bases, with 11 bases separating them. This CDR3 comprises 14 residues. Here the CDR3 reads CASSRDRYNEKLFF. In DNA form, the CDR3 reads TGTGCCAGCAGCCGTGACAGGTATAATGAAAAACTGTTTTTT.

This chain links TRBV7-2 with TRBJ2-7, with TRBD1 matching 9 bases. CDR3 length equals 15 residues. The J segment lost 2 bases and the V segment lost 5 bases, leaving 7 bases of the junction unmatched. The V gene's germline CDR1 is SGHTA and CDR2 FQGNSA. CDR3 nucleotide sequence: TGTGCCAGCAGCCACGCCGGGACAGGGCCCTACGAGCAGTACTTC. Amino acids: CASSHAGTGPYEQYF.

The V call is TRBV18, the J call TRBJ1-3; D remains unclear. The V end lost 2 bases, the J end lost 2 bases, and 7 bases lay between the germline ends. CDR3 length: 14 residues. Germline lookup yields CDR1 KGHSH and CDR2 LQKENI. The CDR3 sequence is CASSPNTAGNTIYF. In DNA form, the CDR3 reads TGTGCCAGCTCACCAAATACAGCTGGAAACACCATATATTTT.

This clone was detected a few times. V usage is TRBV30 and J usage is TRBJ2-7; D may be TRBD1 (6 bases). This CDR3 has 13 residues. Germline CDR1 reads GTSNPN; CDR2 reads SVGIG (reference sequence). The V gene lost 4 bases and the J gene lost 5 bases, with 15 bases spanning the gap. The CDR3 region is CAWNRARTDEQYF. CDR3 nucleotide sequence: TGTGCCTGGAACAGGGCCCGGACCGACGAGCAGTACTTC.

J is TRBJ2-5 and V is TRBV18; D is perhaps TRBD2 (5 bases). Germline values: CDR1 KGHSH, CDR2 LQKENI. V shed 10 bases and J shed 1 base, with 13 bases lying between them. The CDR3 extends over 13 amino acids. The CDR3 region is CATRDGVQETQYF. The CDR3, as DNA: TGTGCCACCCGGGATGGGGTCCAAGAGACCCAGTACTTC. Based on the CDR3 plus reference TRBV18 and TRBJ2-5, the full variable domain is NAGVMQNPRHLVRRRGQEARLRCSPMKGHSHVYWYRQLPEEGLKFMVYLQKENIIDESGMPKERFSAEFPKEGPSILRIQQVVRGDSAAYFCATRDGVQETQYFGPGTRLLVL.

The J gene is TRBJ2-2, the V gene TRBV9; 10 bases fit TRBD2. The CDR3 is made up of 17 amino acids. CDR1 is SGDLS and CDR2 is YYNGEE in the germline V gene. The ends lost 4 bases at V and 5 bases at J; junction bases unmatched: 11. The CDR3 DNA is TGTGCCAGCAGCTTCATGCTAGCGGGAGTTAGAACCGGGGAGCTGTTTTTT. This codes for CASSFMLAGVRTGELFF.

This chain's CDR3 is CASSRGQRGNTIYF. In DNA form, the CDR3 reads TGTGCCAGTAGTAGGGGACAAAGGGGAAACACCATATATTTT. The V call is TRBV19, the J call TRBJ1-3, with D possibly TRBD1 on 6 matching bases. V was trimmed by 4 bases and J by 4 bases, leaving 11 bases between them. CDR1 and CDR2 (germline): LNHDA, SQIVND (reference sequence). CDR3 length: 14 amino acids.

The chain uses TRBV6-5 and TRBJ2-4; D is uncertain. V dropped 2 bases and J dropped 2 bases, with 7 bases sitting between them. Germline values: CDR1 MNHEY, CDR2 SVGAGI. The CDR3 is 14 amino acids. The CDR3: CASSYARTKNIQYF. In DNA, the CDR3 is TGTGCCAGCAGTTACGCGCGGACCAAAAACATTCAGTACTTC.

This clone was seen once. J is TRBJ2-4 and V is TRBV5-1; 8 bases fit TRBD1. Germline trimming cut 3 bases from V and 6 bases from J; bases unmatched to any gene: 5. The CDR3 has 14 residues. Germline V gene data show CDR1 as SGHRS and CDR2 as YFSETQ. CDR3: CASSSRQGRNIQYF. The CDR3 region has the DNA TGCGCCAGCAGCTCCCGACAGGGGCGAAACATTCAGTACTTC.

This clone appeared a few times. The gene calls are TRBV30 and TRBJ2-7; maybe TRBD1 (5 bases). Trimming took off 7 bases at V and 1 base at J, with 17 bases between the two ends. Per germline, CDR1 GTSNPN and CDR2 SVGIG (reference sequence). The CDR3 loop spans 14 amino acids. In DNA form, the CDR3 reads TGTGCCTATACAGGTTTCCAAACGTCCTACGAGCAGTACTTC. This encodes CAYTGFQTSYEQYF.

The genes are TRBV7-8 and TRBJ1-1; perhaps TRBD1 as D (6 bases). This CDR3 spans 17 amino acids. V gave up 1 base and J gave up 3 bases, with 18 bases separating them. Per the germline V gene, CDR1 is SGHVS and CDR2 is FQNEAQ. CDR3 sequence reads: CASSLGFFGNRDTEAFF. The CDR3 DNA is TGTGCCAGCAGCTTAGGGTTTTTTGGGAACAGGGACACTGAAGCTTTCTTT.

The V call is TRBV30, the J call TRBJ2-1; D is undetermined. The CDR3 length is 14 residues. Between the trimmed V and J ends, which lost 4 bases and 9 bases, there was a span of 19 bases. CDR1 and CDR2 from the germline V gene are GTSNPN and SVGIG (reference sequence). In DNA, the CDR3 is TGTGCCTGGACGTTCACCCATAGCATGGGTGAGCAGTTCTTC. Protein sequence: CAWTFTHSMGEQFF.

The genes are TRBV19 and TRBJ1-4, with 9 positions matching TRBD1. J gave up 5 bases and V 3 bases, and 4 bases lay outside the gene matches. The CDR3 is 15 residues long. Germline assignment: CDR1 LNHDA and CDR2 SQIVND (reference sequence). CDR3 amino acids: CASSIPDRGNEKLFF. The CDR3 DNA reads as TGTGCCAGTAGTATTCCGGACAGGGGAAATGAAAAACTGTTTTTT.

This clone was seen more than once but under ten times. The chain combines TRBV15 with TRBJ1-2, with TRBD1 matching over 8 bases. The CDR3 has 12 amino acids. The V gene end was trimmed by 5 bases and the J gene end by 7 bases; junction bases not matched to a gene: 3. Germline CDR1 and CDR2: LNHNV and YYDKDF (reference sequence). In DNA, the CDR3 is TGTGCCACCAGCTCCACAGGGGGTGGCTACACCTTC. Translated: CATSSTGGGYTF.

The V and J genes are TRBV4-2 and TRBJ2-3, with 7 bases identical to TRBD2. From germline, CDR1 is LGHNA and CDR2 YNFKEQ. V was clipped by 6 bases and J by 1 base; unmatched bases: 19. This CDR3 has 19 amino acids. The CDR3 here is CASSGLGGSPSAGTDTQYF. In DNA, the CDR3 is TGTGCCAGCAGTGGCCTGGGAGGGAGCCCATCAGCAGGCACAGATACGCAGTATTTT.

The gene calls are TRBV10-2 and TRBJ2-7, with a possible D match to TRBD2 (5 bases). Trimming took off 6 bases at V and 2 bases at J, with 11 bases between the two ends. The CDR3 has 13 residues. Germline V gene sequence: CDR1 WSHSY, CDR2 SAAADI. The CDR3 reads CASSATITYEQYV. Written as DNA, the CDR3 is TGCGCCAGCAGCGCGACTATAACCTACGAGCAGTACGTC.

J is TRBJ1-4 and V is TRBV27, with a tentative D call TRBD1 (5 bases). CDR1 is MNHEY, CDR2 SMNVEV, per germline (reference sequence). The CDR3 is made up of 13 amino acids. V was cut by 7 bases and J by 4 bases, with 10 bases left in between. In nucleotides, the CDR3 is TGTGCCAGCAAATGGGGCGGTAATGAAAAACTGTTTTTT. This encodes CASKWGGNEKLFF.

This clone was detected a few times. V and J are TRBV6-4 and TRBJ1-2; possible D gene TRBD1, 6 bases. The CDR3 is 13 amino acids. Trimming took off 2 bases at V and 6 bases at J, with 10 bases between the two ends. The germline V gene encodes CDR1 MRHNA and CDR2 SNTAGT. The CDR3 DNA is TGTGCCAGCAGTGACGAGGCAGGGGATGGCTACACCTTC. This sequence encodes CASSDEAGDGYTF.

The chain carries TRBV4-3 and TRBJ1-6, with a possible D match to TRBD1 (6 bases). The CDR3 consists of 15 residues. Germline V CDR1 and CDR2: LGHNA, YSLEER. Trimming cost V 3 bases and J 5 bases, with 11 bases left between them. The CDR3 protein is CASSQLQGDNSPLHF. In DNA, the CDR3 is TGCGCCAGCAGCCAGCTACAGGGCGATAATTCACCCCTCCACTTT.

For this clone: In the same sample, other DNA sequences code for this CDR3. The rearrangement joins TRBV27 to TRBJ2-1; D is ambiguous. CDR3 length: 11 amino acids. The germline V gene encodes CDR1 MNHEY and CDR2 SMNVEV (reference sequence). The germline V and J ends were trimmed by 6 bases and 4 bases, with 4 bases remaining between them. CDR3 DNA: TGTGCCAGCAGGGAGTACAATGAGCAGTTCTTC. Translated, it gives CASREYNEQFF.

CDR3 residues: CASSPSWTGGSYGYTF. CDR3 sequence (DNA): TGTGCCAGCAGTCCCTCTTGGACAGGGGGGAGCTATGGCTACACCTTC. This chain joins TRBV27 and TRBJ1-2; 10 nucleotides match TRBD1. Germline V gene sequence: CDR1 MNHEY, CDR2 SMNVEV (reference sequence). Trimming took 5 bases from V and 4 from J; bases not matched to a gene: 10. The CDR3 loop spans 16 amino acids.